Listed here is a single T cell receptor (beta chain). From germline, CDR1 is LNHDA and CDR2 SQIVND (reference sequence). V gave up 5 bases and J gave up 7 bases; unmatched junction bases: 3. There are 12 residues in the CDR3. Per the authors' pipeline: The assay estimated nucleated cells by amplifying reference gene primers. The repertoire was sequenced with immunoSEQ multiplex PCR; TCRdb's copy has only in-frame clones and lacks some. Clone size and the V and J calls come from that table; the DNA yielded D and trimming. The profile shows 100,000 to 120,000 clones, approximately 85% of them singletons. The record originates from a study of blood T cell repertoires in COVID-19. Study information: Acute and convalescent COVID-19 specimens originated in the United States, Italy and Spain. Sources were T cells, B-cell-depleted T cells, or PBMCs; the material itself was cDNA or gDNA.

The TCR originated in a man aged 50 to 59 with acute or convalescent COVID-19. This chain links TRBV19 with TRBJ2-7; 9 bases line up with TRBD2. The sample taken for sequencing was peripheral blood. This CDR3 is CASSFLAGEQYF. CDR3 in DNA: TGTGCCAGTAGTTTTCTAGCGGGGGAGCAGTACTTC.